The 12 T cell receptor beta chains below all came from one sample that was sequenced in a study of cytomegalovirus exposure and HLA in healthy donors. PCR was performed using 60 Vbeta and 13 Jbeta primers. Some clones are missing from TCRdb's copy, which holds only in-frame ones; the method was immunoSEQ multiplex PCR. The repertoire holds approximately 150,000 clones, with roughly 80% as singletons. Sequencing was performed on PBMCs. These receptors all come from a male donor in good health and CMV-seronegative.

In this sample, this clone turned up once. The J gene is TRBJ1-4, the V gene TRBV11-2, with TRBD1 identical over 7 bases. This CDR3 is built from 16 residues. Germline CDR1 SGHAT, CDR2 FQNNGV. V lost 4 bases and J lost 5; bases outside the gene matches: 10. CDR3 nucleotides: TGTGCCAGCAGCTGGAGTCCTTGGGACAGAAATGAAAAACTGTTTTTT. It encodes CASSWSPWDRNEKLFF.

The V gene is TRBV5-8, the J gene TRBJ1-6; D possibly corresponds to TRBD1 (6 bases). The V gene's germline CDR1 is SGHTS and CDR2 YDEGEE. The CDR3 is 15 residues long. V dropped 4 bases and J dropped 8 bases, with 16 bases sitting between them. DNA for the CDR3: TGTGCCAGCAGCCTTCCGGGGGGCTCTTATTCACCCCTCCACTTT. Translated, it gives CASSLPGGSYSPLHF.

The chain has TRBV6-1 and TRBJ1-2; perhaps TRBD1 as D (5 bases). V was clipped by 6 bases and J by 7 bases, with 21 bases between them. The CDR3 has 15 amino acids. The germline V gene encodes CDR1 MNHNS and CDR2 SASEGT. The CDR3 region is CASSHDGTRKGGYTF. CDR3 in DNA: TGTGCCAGCAGCCACGATGGGACTCGAAAGGGTGGCTACACCTTC.

The chain has TRBV7-9 and TRBJ2-5; 9 nucleotides align to TRBD2. The J call may be wrong; the DNA end is better matched by TRBJ2-7. The CDR3 contains 16 residues. Germline V gene lookup returns CDR1 SEHNR and CDR2 FQNEAQ (reference sequence). The CDR3 spells CASSLAREGGDYEQYF. The DNA of the CDR3 is TGTGCCAGCAGCTTAGCGCGGGAGGGGGGGGACTACGAGCAGTACTTC.

The chain recombines TRBV6-6 with TRBJ1-2, with a tentative D call TRBD1 (6 bases). Trimming shortened V by 10 bases and J by 2 bases, and 11 bases separated the two germline ends. Germline V gene sequence: CDR1 MNHNY, CDR2 SVGAGI (reference sequence). This CDR3 has 12 residues. The CDR3 reads CAIRTENYGYTF. CDR3 nucleotide sequence: TGTGCCATCCGGACAGAGAACTATGGCTACACCTTC.

V is TRBV27 and J is TRBJ1-2; D may be TRBD1 (6 bases). The CDR3 loop spans 13 amino acids. Germline CDR1 reads MNHEY; CDR2 reads SMNVEV (reference sequence). V gave up 6 bases and J gave up 8 bases, with 16 bases separating them. The CDR3 DNA follows: TGTGCCAGCAGGGGGGGGCTTATGGGCGGCTACACCTTC. This sequence encodes CASRGGLMGGYTF.

The chain recombines TRBV7-9 with TRBJ2-3; TRBD1 aligns across 7 bases. The trim removed 2 bases at V and 4 bases at J, leaving 0 bases unmatched. CDR3 length: 13 amino acids. Germline loops: CDR1 SEHNR, CDR2 FQNEAQ (reference sequence). In DNA form, the CDR3 reads TGTGCCAGCAGCTTACAGGGGGCAGATACGCAGTATTTT. Translation: CASSLQGADTQYF.

The chain uses TRBV5-6 and TRBJ2-5; 7 nucleotides match TRBD2. The CDR3 spans 16 residues. Trimming cost V 0 bases and J 1 base; bases outside gene matches: 6. The germline gives CDR1 SGHDT, CDR2 YYEEEE. The CDR3 here is CASSLVLRGIQETQYF. In DNA form, the CDR3 reads TGTGCCAGCAGCTTGGTCTTGCGGGGGATCCAAGAGACCCAGTACTTC.

This rearrangement joins TRBV6-1 to TRBJ2-7; D is possibly TRBD1 (5 bases). Germline V CDR1 and CDR2: MNHNS, SASEGT. Trimming removed 4 bases at V and 5 bases at J, with 9 bases between. The CDR3 totals 12 residues. CDR3 sequence: CASSGQSHEQYF. The CDR3, as DNA: TGTGCCAGCAGTGGACAGTCTCACGAGCAGTACTTC.

The rearrangement links TRBV7-9 to TRBJ2-4; D is perhaps TRBD2 (6 bases). Germline V gives CDR1 SEHNR, CDR2 FQNEAQ (reference sequence). The CDR3 extends over 13 amino acids. V gave up 6 bases and J gave up 15 bases, with 21 bases separating them. Here the CDR3 DNA reads TGTGCCAGCAGAGAACCGGGACTTACTCCCGGGTACTTC. It codes for CASREPGLTPGYF.

V and J are TRBV5-1 and TRBJ2-1, with a possible D match to TRBD1 (5 bases). This CDR3 has 15 amino acids. Per the germline V gene, CDR1 is SGHRS and CDR2 is YFSETQ. The V end lost 1 base, the J end lost 7 bases, and 15 bases lay between the germline ends. The CDR3 DNA reads as TGCGCCAGCAGCTTGTTGGCAGGGTTAGGGAATGAGCAGTTCTTC. Its translation: CASSLLAGLGNEQFF. Using reference TRBV5-1 and TRBJ2-1 for the parts outside the CDR3, the full variable domain is KAGVTQTPRYLIKTRGQQVTLSCSPISGHRSVSWYQQTPGQGLQFLFEYFSETQRNKGNFPGRFSGRQFSNSRSEMNVSTLELGDSALYLCASSLLAGLGNEQFFGPGTRLTVL.

The chain combines TRBV6-6 with TRBJ2-2; D is unclear. The CDR3 runs to 14 residues. V was clipped by 8 bases and J by 1 base, with 11 bases between them. Germline CDR1 MNHNY, CDR2 SVGAGI (reference sequence). The CDR3: CASEAARNTGELFF. CDR3 in DNA: TGTGCCAGCGAGGCGGCCCGGAACACCGGGGAGCTGTTTTTT.